Below, 15 T cell receptor beta chains from the same sample are listed, as sequenced in a study of OX40 agonist ivuxolimab in advanced cancers. Using immunoSEQ multiplex PCR, the repertoire was profiled, and TCRdb retains in-frame clones only, with some absent. The sample has approximately 48,000 clones, around 77% seen once. Sample: CD4+ or CD8+ T cells sorted from blood, taken in a trial of the OX40 agonist ivuxolimab. Receptors originate from an adult with an advanced solid tumor such as melanoma, head and neck, liver or kidney cancer.

The chain joins TRBV6-7 to TRBJ1-2; TRBD1 matches 11 bases. TRBV6-7 is designated an ORF whose function remains uncertain. Unmatched junction bases numbered 14, after V lost 2 bases and J lost 3 bases. This CDR3 has 19 amino acids. Here the CDR3 reads CASSYMGQGGPFAYYGYTF. Written as DNA, the CDR3 is TGTGCCAGCAGTTACATGGGACAGGGGGGCCCCTTCGCCTACTATGGCTACACCTTC.

The J gene is TRBJ1-1, the V gene TRBV5-1; no definite D call. The V and J ends lost 0 bases and 3 bases respectively, with 12 bases between them. The germline V gene has CDR1 SGHRS and CDR2 YFSETQ. The CDR3 spans 15 residues. Written as DNA, the CDR3 is TGCGCCAGCAGCTTGGGGCCGGGTAGAGACACTGAAGCTTTCTTT. Protein product: CASSLGPGRDTEAFF.

The chain couples TRBV5-5 to TRBJ2-1; no clear D gene. Germline V gene sequence: CDR1 SGHKS, CDR2 YYEKEE (reference sequence). This CDR3 is 15 amino acids long. V shed 1 base and J shed 0 bases, with 8 bases lying between them. The CDR3 DNA is TGTGCCAGCAGCTTGATACGTAGCTCCTACAATGAGCAGTTCTTC. Protein product: CASSLIRSSYNEQFF.

The sample holds a few counts of this clone. The rearrangement links TRBV2 to TRBJ2-5; 9 bases line up with TRBD2. Germline CDR1 reads SNHLY; CDR2 reads FYNNEI. The CDR3 contains 14 residues. Losses at the gene ends were 4 bases for V and 2 bases for J; bases not matched to a gene: 2. CDR3 amino acids: CASSVGLAQETQYF. In DNA form, the CDR3 reads TGTGCCAGCAGTGTAGGACTAGCGCAAGAGACCCAGTACTTC.

In its sample, this clone was seen once. The identical CDR3 is also encoded by other nucleotide sequences in the sample. The V and J genes are TRBV5-1 and TRBJ2-6, with 9 bases matching TRBD1. This CDR3 is 15 amino acids long. V lost 5 bases to trimming and J lost 4 bases; unmatched junction nucleotides: 4. The germline gives CDR1 SGHRS, CDR2 YFSETQ. The DNA for the CDR3 is TGCGCCAGCAGTCGGGACAGGGCCGGGGCCAACGTCCTGACTTTC. Amino acids: CASSRDRAGANVLTF.

The chain has TRBV2 and TRBJ1-2, with D possibly TRBD1 on 6 matching bases. Germline CDR1 SNHLY, CDR2 FYNNEI. The CDR3 has 13 amino acids. Trimming shortened V by 1 base and J by 4 bases, and 7 bases separated the two germline ends. CDR3 amino acids: CASSEDRAYGYTF. CDR3 coding DNA: TGTGCCAGCAGTGAAGACAGGGCCTATGGCTACACCTTC.

This clone was picked up one time. The chain is built from TRBV27 and TRBJ2-7; 9 bases match TRBD2. The CDR3 length is 18 residues. J was trimmed by 3 bases and V by 5 bases; bases with no gene match: 17. The germline V gene has CDR1 MNHEY and CDR2 SMNVEV (reference sequence). CDR3 bases: TGTGCCAGCAGTCTAGGGGGCAGGGCGGGAGGGCCGGGCTACGAGCAGTACTTC. It encodes CASSLGGRAGGPGYEQYF.

The CDR3 region is CASSPLQGTGTDTQYF. CDR3 DNA: TGTGCCAGCAGTCCCCTCCAGGGAACGGGCACAGATACGCAGTATTTT. The chain has TRBV28 and TRBJ2-3; D is perhaps TRBD1 (5 bases). V lost 5 bases and J lost 1, with 16 bases in between. CDR3 length: 16 amino acids. Per germline, CDR1 MDHEN and CDR2 SYDVKM. The variable domain in full, with the rest retrieved from reference TRBV28 and TRBJ2-3, is DVKVTQSSRYLVKRTGEKVFLECVQDMDHENMFWYRQDPGLGLRLIYFSYDVKMKEKGDIPEGYSVSREKKERFSLILESASTNQTSMYLCASSPLQGTGTDTQYFGPGTRLTVL.

The chain links TRBV6-1 to TRBJ2-3; 11 nucleotides align to TRBD2. With 11 bases clipped from V and 6 bases from J, the junction kept 13 bases outside the gene matches. Looked up from germline, CDR1 is MNHNS and CDR2 is SASEGT. The CDR3 contains 15 residues. The CDR3 sequence: CAGLPGTSGRDTQYF. CDR3 in DNA: TGTGCCGGATTACCCGGGACTAGCGGCCGGGATACGCAGTATTTT.

The chain recombines TRBV27 with TRBJ2-7; 8 bases are a match to TRBD2. With V trimmed by 5 bases and J by 2 bases, 14 bases remained unmatched. Germline V gives CDR1 MNHEY, CDR2 SMNVEV (reference sequence). CDR3 length: 17 amino acids. The CDR3 spells CASSPDQLAGQTYEQYF. DNA for the CDR3: TGTGCCAGCAGTCCCGACCAGCTAGCGGGCCAAACCTACGAGCAGTACTTC.

As concerns this clone: Germline is not matched at one junction end, which may reflect a read error. The gene calls are TRBV15 and TRBJ1-1; 10 bases are shared with TRBD1. Looked up from germline, CDR1 is LNHNV and CDR2 is YYDKDF (reference sequence). The CDR3 is made up of 12 amino acids. The CDR3: CATSSIGTGEHF. The CDR3, as DNA: TGTGCCACCAGCAGCATCGGGACAGGGGAACACTTT. The complete variable domain, with remaining parts taken from reference TRBV15 and TRBJ1-1, reads DAMVIQNPRYQVTQFGKPVTLSCSQTLNHNVMYWYQQKSSQAPKLLFHYYDKDFNNEADTPDNFQSRRPNTSFCFLDIRSPGLGDTAMYLCATSSIGTGEHFGQGTRLTVV.

At least ten counts were recorded for this clone. This chain links TRBV4-1 with TRBJ2-3; maybe TRBD2 (6 bases). The CDR3 is made up of 17 amino acids. Germline CDR1 and CDR2: MGHRA and YSYEKL. The ends were cut back, 4 bases at V and 5 bases at J, with 22 bases in the middle. The CDR3, as DNA: TGCGCCAGCAGCCGCGCCACGGGACTGCGAAGAGGAGATACGCAGTATTTT. This gives the protein CASSRATGLRRGDTQYF.

The chain recombines TRBV18 with TRBJ1-1; D unresolved. Trimming took 5 bases from V and 0 from J, leaving 10 bases between them. The CDR3 is 14 residues long. CDR1 is KGHSH and CDR2 is LQKENI in the germline V gene. CDR3 sequence: CASSNRAVNTEAFF. CDR3 coding DNA: TGTGCCAGCTCAAACCGGGCCGTGAACACTGAAGCTTTCTTT.

The CDR3 spells CASSENFVSSHTEAFF. In DNA form, the CDR3 reads TGTGCCAGCAGTGAGAATTTCGTTAGCAGTCACACTGAAGCTTTCTTT. This chain links TRBV2 with TRBJ1-1; D uncertain. Germline CDR1 and CDR2: SNHLY and FYNNEI. Trimming took 3 bases from V and 3 from J, leaving 17 bases between them. The CDR3 is 16 amino acids.

This clone was detected a few times. This chain joins TRBV10-3 and TRBJ1-3; D is undetermined. The V gene's germline CDR1 is ENHRY and CDR2 SYGVKD. V was trimmed by 4 bases and J by 0 bases, leaving 7 bases between them. The CDR3 has 14 amino acids. The CDR3 loop is CAISAFSSGNTIYF. DNA for the CDR3: TGTGCCATCAGTGCGTTCAGCTCTGGAAACACCATATATTTT.